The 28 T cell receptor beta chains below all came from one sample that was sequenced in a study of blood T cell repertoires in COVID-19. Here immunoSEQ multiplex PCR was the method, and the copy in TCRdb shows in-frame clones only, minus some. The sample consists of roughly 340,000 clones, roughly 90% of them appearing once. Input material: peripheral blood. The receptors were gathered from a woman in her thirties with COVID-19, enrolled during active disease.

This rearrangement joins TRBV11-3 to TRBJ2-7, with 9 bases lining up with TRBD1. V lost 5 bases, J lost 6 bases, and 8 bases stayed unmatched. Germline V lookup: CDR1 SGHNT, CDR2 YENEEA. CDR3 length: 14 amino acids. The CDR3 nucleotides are TGTGCCAGCAGCCCCGGGGACAGGGAAGGCGAGCAGTACTTC. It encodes CASSPGDREGEQYF.

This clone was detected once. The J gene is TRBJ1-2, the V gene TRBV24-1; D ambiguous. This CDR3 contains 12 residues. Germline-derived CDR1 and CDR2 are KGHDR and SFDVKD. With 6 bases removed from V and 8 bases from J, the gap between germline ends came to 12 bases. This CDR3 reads CATSSDTRGYTF. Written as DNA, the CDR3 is TGTGCCACCAGTTCAGACACCCGGGGCTACACCTTC.

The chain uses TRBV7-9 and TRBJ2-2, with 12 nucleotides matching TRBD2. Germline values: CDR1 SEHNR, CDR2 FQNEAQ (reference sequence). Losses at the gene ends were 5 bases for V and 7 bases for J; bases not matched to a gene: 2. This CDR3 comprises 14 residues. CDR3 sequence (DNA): TGTGCCAGCAGCCTGACTAGCGGGAGCGGGGAGCTGTTTTTT. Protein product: CASSLTSGSGELFF. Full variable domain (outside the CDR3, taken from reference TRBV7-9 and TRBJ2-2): DTGVSQNPRHKITKRGQNVTFRCDPISEHNRLYWYRQTLGQGPEFLTYFQNEAQLEKSRLLSDRFSAERPKGSFSTLEIQRTEQGDSAMYLCASSLTSGSGELFFGEGSRLTVL.

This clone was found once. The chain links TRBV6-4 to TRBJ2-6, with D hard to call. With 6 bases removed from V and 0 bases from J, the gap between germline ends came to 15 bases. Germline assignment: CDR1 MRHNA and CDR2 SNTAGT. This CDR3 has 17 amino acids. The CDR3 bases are TGTGCCAGCAGGGAAGGCCGAGGTGGCTCTGGGGCCAACGTCCTGACTTTC. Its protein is CASREGRGGSGANVLTF.

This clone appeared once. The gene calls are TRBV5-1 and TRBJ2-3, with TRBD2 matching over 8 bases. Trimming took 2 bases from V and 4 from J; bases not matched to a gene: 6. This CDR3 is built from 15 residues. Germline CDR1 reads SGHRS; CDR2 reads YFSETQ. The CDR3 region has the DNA TGCGCCAGCAGCTTAGGTATTAGCGGGGCAGATACGCAGTATTTT. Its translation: CASSLGISGADTQYF.

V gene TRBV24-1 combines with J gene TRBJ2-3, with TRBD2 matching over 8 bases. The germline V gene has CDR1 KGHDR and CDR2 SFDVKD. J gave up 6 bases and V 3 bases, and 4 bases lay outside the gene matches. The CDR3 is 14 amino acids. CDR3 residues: CATSDLAGVDTQYF. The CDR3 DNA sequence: TGTGCCACCAGTGATCTAGCGGGTGTCGATACGCAGTATTTT.

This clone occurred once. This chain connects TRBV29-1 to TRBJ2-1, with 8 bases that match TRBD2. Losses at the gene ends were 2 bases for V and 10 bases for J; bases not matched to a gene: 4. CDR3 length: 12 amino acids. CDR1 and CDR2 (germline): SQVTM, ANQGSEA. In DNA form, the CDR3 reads TGCAGCGTTGAAATCCGCGGGAGGGAGCAGTTCTTC. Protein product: CSVEIRGREQFF.

CDR3 amino acids: CAWSSQGAGGYTF. CDR3 coding DNA: TGTGCCTGGAGTAGTCAGGGGGCAGGCGGCTACACCTTC. The rearrangement joins TRBV30 to TRBJ1-2; 8 nucleotides line up with TRBD1. This CDR3 spans 13 amino acids. Germline loops: CDR1 GTSNPN, CDR2 SVGIG (reference sequence). V lost 2 bases, J lost 8 bases, and 7 bases stayed unmatched.

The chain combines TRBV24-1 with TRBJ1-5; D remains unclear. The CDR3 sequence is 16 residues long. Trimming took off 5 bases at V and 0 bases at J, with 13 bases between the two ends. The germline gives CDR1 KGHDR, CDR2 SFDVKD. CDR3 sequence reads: CATSVTQFYSNQPQHF. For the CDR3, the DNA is TGTGCCACCAGTGTCACACAGTTTTATAGCAATCAGCCCCAGCATTTT.

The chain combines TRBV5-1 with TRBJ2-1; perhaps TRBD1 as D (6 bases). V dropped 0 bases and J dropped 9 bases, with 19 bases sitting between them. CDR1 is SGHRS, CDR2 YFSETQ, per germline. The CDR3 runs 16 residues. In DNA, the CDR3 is TGCGCCAGCAGCTTGGCCGGACCCCGGGACACAGGTGAGCAGTTCTTC. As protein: CASSLAGPRDTGEQFF.

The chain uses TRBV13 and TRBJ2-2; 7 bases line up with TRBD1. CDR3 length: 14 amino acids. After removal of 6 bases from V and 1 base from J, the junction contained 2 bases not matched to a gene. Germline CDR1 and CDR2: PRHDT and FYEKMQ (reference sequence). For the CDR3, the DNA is TGTGCCAGCAGTCGGGACAGGAACACCGGGGAGCTGTTTTTT. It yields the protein CASSRDRNTGELFF.

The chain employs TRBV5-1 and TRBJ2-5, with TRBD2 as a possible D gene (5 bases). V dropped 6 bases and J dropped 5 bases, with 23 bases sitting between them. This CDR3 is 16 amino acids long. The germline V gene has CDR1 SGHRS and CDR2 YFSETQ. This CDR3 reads CASTLRRYVGVETQYF. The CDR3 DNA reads TGCGCCAGCACTTTGCGCAGGTATGTCGGGGTCGAGACCCAGTACTTC.

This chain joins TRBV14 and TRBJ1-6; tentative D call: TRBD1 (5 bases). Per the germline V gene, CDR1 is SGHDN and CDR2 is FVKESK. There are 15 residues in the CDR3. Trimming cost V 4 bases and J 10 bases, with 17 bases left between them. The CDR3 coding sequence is TGTGCCAGCAGCCTCGGGGGGACTTTAGGGTCACCCCTCCACTTT. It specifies CASSLGGTLGSPLHF.

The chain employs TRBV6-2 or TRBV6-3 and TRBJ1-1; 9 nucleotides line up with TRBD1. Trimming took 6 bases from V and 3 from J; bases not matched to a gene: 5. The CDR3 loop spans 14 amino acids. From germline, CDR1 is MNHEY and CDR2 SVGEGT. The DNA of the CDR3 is TGTGCCAGCAGCCTACAGGGGGCGGACACTGAAGCTTTCTTT. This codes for CASSLQGADTEAFF.

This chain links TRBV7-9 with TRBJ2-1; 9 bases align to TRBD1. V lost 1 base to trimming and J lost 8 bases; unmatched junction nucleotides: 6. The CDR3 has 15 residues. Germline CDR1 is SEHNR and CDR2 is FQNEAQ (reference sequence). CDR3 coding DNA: TGTGCCAGCAGCTTAGGGGGACAGGGCTTCGATGAGCAGTTCTTC. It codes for CASSLGGQGFDEQFF.

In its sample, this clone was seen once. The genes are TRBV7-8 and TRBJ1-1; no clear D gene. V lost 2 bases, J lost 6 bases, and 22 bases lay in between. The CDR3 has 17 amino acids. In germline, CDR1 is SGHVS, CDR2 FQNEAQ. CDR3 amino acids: CASSLIQLGVRPSEAFF. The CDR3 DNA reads TGTGCCAGCAGCTTAATACAACTCGGGGTCAGACCTTCTGAAGCTTTCTTT.

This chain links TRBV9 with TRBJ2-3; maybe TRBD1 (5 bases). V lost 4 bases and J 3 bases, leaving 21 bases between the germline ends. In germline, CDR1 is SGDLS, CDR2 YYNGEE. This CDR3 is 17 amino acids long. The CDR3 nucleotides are TGTGCCAGCAGCAGTAACGGACATTTGACTCCAACAGATACGCAGTATTTT. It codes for CASSSNGHLTPTDTQYF.

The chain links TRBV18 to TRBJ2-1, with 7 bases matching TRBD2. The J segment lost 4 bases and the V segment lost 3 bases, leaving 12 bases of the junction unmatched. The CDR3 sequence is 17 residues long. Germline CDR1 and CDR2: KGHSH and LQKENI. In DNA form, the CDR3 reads TGTGCCAGCTCACCGTTTCGGTCGTCTAGCGGATACAATGAGCAGTTCTTC. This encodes CASSPFRSSSGYNEQFF.

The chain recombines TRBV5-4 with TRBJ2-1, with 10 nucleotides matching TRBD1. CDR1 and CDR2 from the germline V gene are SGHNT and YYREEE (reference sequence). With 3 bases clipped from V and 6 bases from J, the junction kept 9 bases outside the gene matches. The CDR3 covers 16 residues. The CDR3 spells CASSSFRDRGPNEQFF. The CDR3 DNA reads TGTGCCAGCAGCTCCTTTAGGGACAGGGGTCCCAATGAGCAGTTCTTC.

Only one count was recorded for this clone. CDR3 residues: CASSPSSRWGTDTQYF. In DNA form, the CDR3 reads TGTGCCAGCAGCCCCTCGTCGAGGTGGGGCACAGATACGCAGTATTTT. This chain uses TRBV9 with TRBJ2-3, with unresolved D. This CDR3 has 16 amino acids. The germline gives CDR1 SGDLS, CDR2 YYNGEE. Trimming cost V 4 bases and J 1 base, with 16 bases left between them.

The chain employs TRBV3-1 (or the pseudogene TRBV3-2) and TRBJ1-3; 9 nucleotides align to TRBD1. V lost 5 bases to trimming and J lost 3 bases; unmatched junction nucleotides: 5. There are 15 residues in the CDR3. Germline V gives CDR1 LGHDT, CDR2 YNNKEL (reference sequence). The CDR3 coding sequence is TGTGCCAGCAGCACCCCGGACAGGGGTGGAAACACCATATATTTT. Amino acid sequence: CASSTPDRGGNTIYF.

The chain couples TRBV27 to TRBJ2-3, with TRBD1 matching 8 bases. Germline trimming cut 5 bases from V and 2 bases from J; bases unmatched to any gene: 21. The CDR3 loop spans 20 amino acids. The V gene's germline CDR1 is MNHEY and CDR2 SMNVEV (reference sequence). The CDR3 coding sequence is TGTGCCAGCAGTCCAAACGGACAGGGAATTCGTTCGATACTCACAGATACGCAGTATTTT. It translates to CASSPNGQGIRSILTDTQYF.

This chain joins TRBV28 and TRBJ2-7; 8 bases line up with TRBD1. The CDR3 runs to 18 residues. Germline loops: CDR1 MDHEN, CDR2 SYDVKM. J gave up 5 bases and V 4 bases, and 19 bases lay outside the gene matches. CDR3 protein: CASSSIATGDNLWNEQYV. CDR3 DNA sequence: TGTGCCAGCAGTTCCATCGCGACAGGGGATAATCTCTGGAACGAGCAGTACGTC.

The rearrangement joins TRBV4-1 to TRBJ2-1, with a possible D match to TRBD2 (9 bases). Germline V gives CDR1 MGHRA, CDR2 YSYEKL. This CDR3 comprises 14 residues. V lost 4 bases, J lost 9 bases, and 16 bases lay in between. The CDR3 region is CASSLAGDRGEQFF. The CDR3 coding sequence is TGCGCCAGCAGCCTAGCGGGAGACAGGGGTGAGCAGTTCTTC.

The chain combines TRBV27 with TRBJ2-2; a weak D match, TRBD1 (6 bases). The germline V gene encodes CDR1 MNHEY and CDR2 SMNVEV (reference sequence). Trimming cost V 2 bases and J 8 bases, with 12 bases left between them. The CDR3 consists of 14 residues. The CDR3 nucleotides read TGTGCCAGCAGTTTACAGGGGCTACTTGGGGAGCTGTTTTTT. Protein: CASSLQGLLGELFF.

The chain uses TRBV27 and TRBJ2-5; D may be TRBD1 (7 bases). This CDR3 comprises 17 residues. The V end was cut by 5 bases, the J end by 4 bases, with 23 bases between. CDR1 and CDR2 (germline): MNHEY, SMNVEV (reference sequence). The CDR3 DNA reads TGTGCCAGCAGTCCGTTCGGGGGACAGACATCCCGAGAGACCCAGTACTTC. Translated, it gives CASSPFGGQTSRETQYF.

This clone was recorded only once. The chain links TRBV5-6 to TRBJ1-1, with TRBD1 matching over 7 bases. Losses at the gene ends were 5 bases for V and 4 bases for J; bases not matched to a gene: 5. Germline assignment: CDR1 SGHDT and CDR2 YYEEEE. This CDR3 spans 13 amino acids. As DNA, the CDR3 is TGTGCCAGCAGTTTACAGGGGACCACTGAAGCTTTCTTT. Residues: CASSLQGTTEAFF.

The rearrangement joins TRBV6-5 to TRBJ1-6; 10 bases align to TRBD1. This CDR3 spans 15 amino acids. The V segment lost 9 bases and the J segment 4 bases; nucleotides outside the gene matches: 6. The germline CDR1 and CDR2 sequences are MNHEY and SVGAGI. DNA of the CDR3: TGTGCCAGTAGCCAGGGACAGGGGTATAATTCACCCCTCCACTTT. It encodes CASSQGQGYNSPLHF.